Each of the 16 T cell receptor beta chains below was sequenced from the same sample in a study of shared clonotypes between healthy human individuals. Method: immunoSEQ multiplex PCR; TCRdb's copy keeps in-frame clones and lacks some. The sample records around 1.1 million clones, about 80% being singletons. The sequenced material came from memory CD4+ T cells from PBMCs. As to subset: CD45RA-negative fraction. The receptors originated from a man younger than 35 in good health. Some clones in this sample may be carry-over from other donors' samples.

Note on this clone: Within the sample, other DNA sequences also encode this same CDR3. The CDR3 loop reads CASSSLAGGTGELFF. In DNA, the CDR3 is TGCGCCAGCAGCTCCCTAGCGGGGGGTACCGGGGAGCTGTTTTTT. This chain uses TRBV5-1 with TRBJ2-2, with 11 bases fitting TRBD2. Per germline, CDR1 SGHRS and CDR2 YFSETQ. Trimming took 3 bases from V and 5 from J; bases not matched to a gene: 3. This CDR3 is 15 amino acids long.

V and J are TRBV28 and TRBJ2-7; the D gene is possibly TRBD1 (6 bases). Germline CDR1 MDHEN, CDR2 SYDVKM. CDR3 length equals 15 residues. The germline V and J ends were trimmed by 6 bases and 2 bases, with 17 bases remaining between them. CDR3 in DNA: TGTGCCAGCAGAGAAGCCGGGACACTAACCTACGAGCAGTACTTC. Protein product: CASREAGTLTYEQYF.

The V and J genes are TRBV2 and TRBJ2-1; 7 bases are a match to TRBD1. The CDR3 runs to 14 residues. In germline, CDR1 is SNHLY, CDR2 FYNNEI. Trimming at V came to 7 bases and at J to 4 bases, leaving 7 bases not matched to a gene. The CDR3 loop reads CASKRQGSYNEQFF. CDR3 coding DNA: TGTGCCAGCAAAAGACAGGGTTCATACAATGAGCAGTTCTTC.

The chain has TRBV2 and TRBJ2-1; D is possibly TRBD2 (6 bases). Germline V gives CDR1 SNHLY, CDR2 FYNNEI. The CDR3 sequence is 14 residues long. V gave up 0 bases and J gave up 10 bases, with 13 bases separating them. The CDR3 region has the DNA TGTGCCAGCAGTGAAGCGCTTTGGAGGGCAGAGCAGTTCTTC. Its translation is CASSEALWRAEQFF.

This clone was detected once. This specimen includes other DNA sequences encoding the same CDR3. This chain joins TRBV18 and TRBJ1-1, with D tentatively TRBD1 (5 bases). The germline CDR1 and CDR2 sequences are KGHSH and LQKENI. Deletions cut 4 bases from V and 2 bases from J, with 8 bases between. The CDR3 spans 13 residues. The CDR3 protein is CASSQQVNTEAFF. As DNA, the CDR3 is TGTGCCAGCTCACAACAGGTCAACACTGAAGCTTTCTTT.

The chain uses TRBV7-9 and TRBJ2-3; 12 bases are shared with TRBD2. The CDR3 covers 16 residues. V gave up 4 bases and J gave up 10 bases; unmatched junction bases: 12. Germline V lookup: CDR1 SEHNR, CDR2 FQNEAQ (reference sequence). The CDR3 DNA follows: TGTGCCAGCAGCTCCGGGCCGGGACTAGCGGGCTATGCGCAGTATTTT. Its translation is CASSSGPGLAGYAQYF.

The J gene is TRBJ2-1, the V gene TRBV5-1; no clear D. V gave up 1 base and J gave up 5 bases, with 10 bases separating them. Germline V CDR1 and CDR2: SGHRS, YFSETQ. The CDR3 contains 14 residues. The CDR3 loop is CASSLSSPDNEQFF. CDR3 DNA: TGCGCCAGCAGCTTGTCTAGTCCCGACAATGAGCAGTTCTTC. Looking up the rest from reference TRBV5-1 and TRBJ2-1 gives the full variable domain: KAGVTQTPRYLIKTRGQQVTLSCSPISGHRSVSWYQQTPGQGLQFLFEYFSETQRNKGNFPGRFSGRQFSNSRSEMNVSTLELGDSALYLCASSLSSPDNEQFFGPGTRLTVL.

The chain recombines TRBV9 with TRBJ2-2; D not certain. The CDR3 sequence is 16 residues long. Trimming shortened V by 0 bases and J by 0 bases, and 9 bases separated the two germline ends. CDR1 and CDR2 from the germline V gene are SGDLS and YYNGEE. CDR3 sequence (DNA): TGTGCCAGCAGCGTAGTGAGCAGAGCGAACACCGGGGAGCTGTTTTTT. Translated: CASSVVSRANTGELFF.

The chain couples TRBV15 to TRBJ1-2, with TRBD1 identical over 9 bases. The trim removed 4 bases at V and 4 bases at J, leaving 10 bases unmatched. The CDR3 runs to 16 residues. Germline loops: CDR1 LNHNV, CDR2 YYDKDF (reference sequence). This CDR3 reads CATSMSRDRDLYGYTF. The CDR3 DNA sequence: TGTGCCACCAGCATGTCCCGGGACAGGGACCTCTATGGCTACACCTTC.

The V call is TRBV4-1, the J call TRBJ2-1; possibly TRBD2 for D (6 bases). V gave up 4 bases and J gave up 0 bases, with 10 bases separating them. CDR3 length: 15 residues. Germline lookup yields CDR1 MGHRA and CDR2 YSYEKL. The CDR3 DNA is TGCGCCAGCAGCCGTCGGGAGCCCTCCTACAATGAGCAGTTCTTC. This translates into CASSRREPSYNEQFF.

The V and J genes are TRBV25-1 and TRBJ1-1; D ambiguous. CDR3 length: 12 amino acids. V lost 0 bases and J 10 bases, leaving 9 bases between the germline ends. From germline, CDR1 is MGHDK and CDR2 SYGVNS. The CDR3 protein is CASSEYPARAFF. CDR3 bases: TGTGCCAGCAGTGAATACCCGGCGCGAGCTTTCTTT.

The gene calls are TRBV9 and TRBJ2-7; TRBD1 matches 10 bases. The V segment lost 3 bases and the J segment 0 bases; nucleotides outside the gene matches: 9. This CDR3 spans 17 amino acids. Germline V lookup: CDR1 SGDLS, CDR2 YYNGEE. CDR3 sequence (DNA): TGTGCCAGCAGCGACGGGACAGGGGTTATGGCCTCCTACGAGCAGTACTTC. This encodes CASSDGTGVMASYEQYF.

Turning to this clone: One junction end disagrees with the germline gene, perhaps due to a read error. The V gene is TRBV12-5, the J gene TRBJ2-3, with TRBD2 matching 14 bases. CDR3 length: 16 residues. CDR1 is LGHNT and CDR2 is FRNRAP in the germline V gene. The CDR3 reads CASGLGLAGVTDTQYF. DNA of the CDR3: TGTGCTAGTGGGTTGGGACTAGCGGGAGTGACAGATACGCAGTATTTT. The whole variable domain, filled in from reference TRBV12-5 and TRBJ2-3, reads DARVTQTPRHKVTEMGQEVTMRCQPILGHNTVFWYRQTMMQGLELLAYFRNRAPLDDSGMPKDRFSAEMPDATLATLKIQPSEPRDSAVYFCASGLGLAGVTDTQYFGPGTRLTVL.

To note about this clone: A much larger clonotype is one base distant, so this may be a read error. The chain carries TRBV30 and TRBJ2-5; 9 nucleotides match TRBD2. The V gene end was trimmed by 3 bases and the J gene end by 5 bases; junction bases not matched to a gene: 13. Germline CDR1 reads GTSNPN; CDR2 reads SVGIG (reference sequence). The CDR3 has 16 residues. For the CDR3, the DNA is TGTGCCTGGAGGACTAGCGGCACCCGATCCGCGGAGACCCAGTACTTC. This codes for CAWRTSGTRSAETQYF.

This clone has just a few counts. The V call is TRBV4-3, the J call TRBJ1-1, with D possibly TRBD1 on 5 matching bases. V was shortened by 0 bases and J by 4 bases, with 12 bases between the two germline ends. The germline V gene has CDR1 LGHNA and CDR2 YSLEER. There are 15 residues in the CDR3. In DNA, the CDR3 is TGCGCCAGCAGCCAAGATTCGGGGGGGGGCACTGAAGCTTTCTTT. Encoded protein: CASSQDSGGGTEAFF.

As regards this clone: This may be a read error: a much more frequent sequence differs by one nucleotide. The V gene is TRBV7-2, the J gene TRBJ2-7; D uncertain. Looked up from germline, CDR1 is SGHTA and CDR2 is FQGNSA. The CDR3 loop spans 14 amino acids. The CDR3 nucleotides are TGTGCCAACAGCTTACAACCCGCAAGCTACGAGCAGTACTTC. It specifies CANSLQPASYEQYF. Complete variable domain (other parts from reference TRBV7-2 and TRBJ2-7): GAGVSQSPSNKVTEKGKDVELRCDPISGHTALYWYRQSLGQGLEFLIYFQGNSAPDKSGLPSDRFSAERTGGSVSTLTIQRTQQEDSAVYLCANSLQPASYEQYFGPGTRLTVT.